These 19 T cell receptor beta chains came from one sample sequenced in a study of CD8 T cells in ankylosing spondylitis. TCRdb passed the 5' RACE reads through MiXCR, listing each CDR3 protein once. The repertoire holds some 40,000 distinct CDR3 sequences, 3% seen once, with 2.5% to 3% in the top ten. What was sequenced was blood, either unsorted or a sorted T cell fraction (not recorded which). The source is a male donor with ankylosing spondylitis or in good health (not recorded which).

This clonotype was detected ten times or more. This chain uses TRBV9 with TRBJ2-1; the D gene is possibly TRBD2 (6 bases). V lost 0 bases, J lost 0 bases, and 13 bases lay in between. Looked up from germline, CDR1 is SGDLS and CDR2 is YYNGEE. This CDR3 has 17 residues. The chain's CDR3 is CASSVVGAGSSYNEQFF. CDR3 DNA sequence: TGTGCCAGCAGCGTAGTTGGGGCGGGGAGCTCCTACAATGAGCAGTTCTTC.

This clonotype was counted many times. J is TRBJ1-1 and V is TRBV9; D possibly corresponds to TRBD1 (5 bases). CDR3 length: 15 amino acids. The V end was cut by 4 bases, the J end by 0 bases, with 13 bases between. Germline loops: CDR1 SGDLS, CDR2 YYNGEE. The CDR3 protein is CASSSRGGMNTEAFF. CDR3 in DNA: TGTGCCAGCAGCTCGCGGGGGGGTATGAACACTGAAGCTTTCTTT.

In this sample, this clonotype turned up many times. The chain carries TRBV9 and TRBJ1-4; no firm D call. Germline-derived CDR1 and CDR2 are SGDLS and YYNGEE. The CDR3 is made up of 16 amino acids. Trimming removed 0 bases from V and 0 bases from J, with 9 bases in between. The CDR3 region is CASSVGGGTTNEKLFF. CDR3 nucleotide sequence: TGTGCCAGCAGCGTAGGAGGTGGGACAACTAATGAAAAACTGTTTTTT.

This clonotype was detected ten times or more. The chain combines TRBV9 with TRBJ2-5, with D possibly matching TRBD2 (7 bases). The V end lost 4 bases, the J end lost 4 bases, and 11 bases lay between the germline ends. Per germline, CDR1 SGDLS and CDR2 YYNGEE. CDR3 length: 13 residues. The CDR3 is CASSPGGLETQYF. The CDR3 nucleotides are TGTGCCAGCAGCCCCGGGGGGCTAGAGACCCAGTACTTC.

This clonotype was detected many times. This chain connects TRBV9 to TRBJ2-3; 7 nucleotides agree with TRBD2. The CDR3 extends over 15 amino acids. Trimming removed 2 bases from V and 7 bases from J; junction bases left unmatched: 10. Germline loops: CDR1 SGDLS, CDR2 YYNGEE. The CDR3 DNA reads TGTGCCAGCAGCGTCTCCGGACTAGATACGAATACGCAGTATTTT. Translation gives CASSVSGLDTNTQYF.

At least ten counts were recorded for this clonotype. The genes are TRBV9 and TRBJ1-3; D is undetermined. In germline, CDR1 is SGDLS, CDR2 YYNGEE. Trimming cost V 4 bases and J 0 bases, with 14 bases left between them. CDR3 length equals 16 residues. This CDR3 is CASSIYDTNSGNTIYF. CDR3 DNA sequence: TGTGCCAGCAGCATCTATGACACCAACTCTGGAAACACCATATATTTT.

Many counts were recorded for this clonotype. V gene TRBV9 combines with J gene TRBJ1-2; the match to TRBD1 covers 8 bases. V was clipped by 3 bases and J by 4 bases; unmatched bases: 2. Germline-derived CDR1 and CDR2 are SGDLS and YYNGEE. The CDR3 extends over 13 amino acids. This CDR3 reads CASSADRGYGYTF. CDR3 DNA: TGTGCCAGCAGCGCCGACAGGGGCTATGGCTACACCTTC.

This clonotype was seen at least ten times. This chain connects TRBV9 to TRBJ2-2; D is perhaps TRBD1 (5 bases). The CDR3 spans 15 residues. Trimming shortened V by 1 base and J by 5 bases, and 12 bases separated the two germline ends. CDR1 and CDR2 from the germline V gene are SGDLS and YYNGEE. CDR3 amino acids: CASSVSQGSTGELFF. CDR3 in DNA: TGTGCCAGCAGCGTAAGCCAGGGTTCGACCGGGGAGCTGTTTTTT.

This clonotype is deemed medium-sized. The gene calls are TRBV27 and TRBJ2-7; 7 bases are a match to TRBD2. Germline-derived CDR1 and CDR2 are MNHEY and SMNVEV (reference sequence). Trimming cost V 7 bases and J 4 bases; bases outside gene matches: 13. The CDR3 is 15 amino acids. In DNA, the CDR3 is TGTGCCAGCACATCTGATAGGCTAGCGGCTTACGAGCAGTACGTC. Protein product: CASTSDRLAAYEQYV.

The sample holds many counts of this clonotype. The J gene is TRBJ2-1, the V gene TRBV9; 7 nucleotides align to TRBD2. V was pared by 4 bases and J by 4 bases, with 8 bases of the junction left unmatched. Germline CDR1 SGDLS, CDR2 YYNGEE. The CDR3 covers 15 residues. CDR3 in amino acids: CASSPRDYTYNEQFF. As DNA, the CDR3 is TGTGCCAGCAGCCCCCGGGACTACACTTACAATGAGCAGTTCTTC.

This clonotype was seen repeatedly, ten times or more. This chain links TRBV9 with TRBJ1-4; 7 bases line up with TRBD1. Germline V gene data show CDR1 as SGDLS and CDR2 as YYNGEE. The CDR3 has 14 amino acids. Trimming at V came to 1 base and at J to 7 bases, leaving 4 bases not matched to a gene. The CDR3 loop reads CASSVQGVGEKLFF. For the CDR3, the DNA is TGTGCCAGCAGCGTACAGGGGGTTGGTGAAAAACTGTTTTTT. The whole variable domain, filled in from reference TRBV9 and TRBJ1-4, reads DSGVTQTPKHLITATGQRVTLRCSPRSGDLSVYWYQQSLDQGLQFLIQYYNGEERAKGNILERFSAQQFPDLHSELNLSSLELGDSALYFCASSVQGVGEKLFFGSGTQLSVL.

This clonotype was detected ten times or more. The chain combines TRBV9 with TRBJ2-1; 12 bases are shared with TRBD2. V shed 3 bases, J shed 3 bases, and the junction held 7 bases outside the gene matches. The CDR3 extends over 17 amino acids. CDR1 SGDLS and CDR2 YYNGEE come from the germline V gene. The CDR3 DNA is TGTGCCAGCAGCGAGACGCTGACTAGCGGGGGCTACAATGAGCAGTTCTTC. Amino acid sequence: CASSETLTSGGYNEQFF.

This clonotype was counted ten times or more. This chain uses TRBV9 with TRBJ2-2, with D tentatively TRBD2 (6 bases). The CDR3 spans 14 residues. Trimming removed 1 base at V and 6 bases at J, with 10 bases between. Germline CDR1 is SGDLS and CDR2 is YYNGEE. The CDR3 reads CASSVSVAAGELFF. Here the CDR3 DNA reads TGTGCCAGCAGCGTATCGGTAGCGGCCGGGGAGCTGTTTTTT. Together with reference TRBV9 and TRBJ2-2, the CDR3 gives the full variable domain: DSGVTQTPKHLITATGQRVTLRCSPRSGDLSVYWYQQSLDQGLQFLIQYYNGEERAKGNILERFSAQQFPDLHSELNLSSLELGDSALYFCASSVSVAAGELFFGEGSRLTVL.

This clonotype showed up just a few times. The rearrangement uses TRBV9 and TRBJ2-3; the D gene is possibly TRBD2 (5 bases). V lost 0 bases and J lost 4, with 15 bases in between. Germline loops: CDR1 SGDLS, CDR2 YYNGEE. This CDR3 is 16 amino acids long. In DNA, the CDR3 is TGTGCCAGCAGCGTAGAAGGCGGAGGAGTTCCAGATACGCAGTATTTT. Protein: CASSVEGGGVPDTQYF.

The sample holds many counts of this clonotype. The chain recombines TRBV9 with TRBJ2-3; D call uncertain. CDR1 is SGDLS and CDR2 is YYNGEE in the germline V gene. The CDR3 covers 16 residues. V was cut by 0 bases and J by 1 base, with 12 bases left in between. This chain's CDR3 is CASSVAISGGTDTQYF. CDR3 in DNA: TGTGCCAGCAGCGTAGCCATCAGTGGAGGCACAGATACGCAGTATTTT.

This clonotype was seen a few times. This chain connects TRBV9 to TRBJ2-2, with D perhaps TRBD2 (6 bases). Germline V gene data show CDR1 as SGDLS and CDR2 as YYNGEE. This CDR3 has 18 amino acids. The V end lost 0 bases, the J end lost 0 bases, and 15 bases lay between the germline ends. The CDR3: CASSVVKGGWSNTGELFF. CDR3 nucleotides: TGTGCCAGCAGCGTAGTCAAGGGAGGTTGGTCGAACACCGGGGAGCTGTTTTTT.

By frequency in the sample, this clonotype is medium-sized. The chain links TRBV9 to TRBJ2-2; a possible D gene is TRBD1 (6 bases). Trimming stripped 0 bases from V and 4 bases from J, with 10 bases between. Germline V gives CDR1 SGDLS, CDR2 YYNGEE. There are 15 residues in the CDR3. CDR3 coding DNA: TGTGCCAGCAGCGTAGGGCAGGGGATCACCGGGGAGCTGTTTTTT. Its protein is CASSVGQGITGELFF. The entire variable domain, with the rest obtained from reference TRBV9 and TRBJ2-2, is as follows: DSGVTQTPKHLITATGQRVTLRCSPRSGDLSVYWYQQSLDQGLQFLIQYYNGEERAKGNILERFSAQQFPDLHSELNLSSLELGDSALYFCASSVGQGITGELFFGEGSRLTVL.

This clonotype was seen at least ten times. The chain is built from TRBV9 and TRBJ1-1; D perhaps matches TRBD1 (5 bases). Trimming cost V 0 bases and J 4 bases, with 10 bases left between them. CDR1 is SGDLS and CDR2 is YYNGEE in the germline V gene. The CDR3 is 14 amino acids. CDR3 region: CASSVEGEGTEAFF. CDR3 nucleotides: TGTGCCAGCAGCGTAGAAGGGGAGGGCACTGAAGCTTTCTTT. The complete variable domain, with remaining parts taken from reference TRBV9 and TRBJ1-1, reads DSGVTQTPKHLITATGQRVTLRCSPRSGDLSVYWYQQSLDQGLQFLIQYYNGEERAKGNILERFSAQQFPDLHSELNLSSLELGDSALYFCASSVEGEGTEAFFGQGTRLTVV.

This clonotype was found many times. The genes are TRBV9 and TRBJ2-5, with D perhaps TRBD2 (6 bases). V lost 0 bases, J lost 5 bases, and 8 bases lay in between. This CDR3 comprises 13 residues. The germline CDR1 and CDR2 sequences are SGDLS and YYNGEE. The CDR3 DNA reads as TGTGCCAGCAGCGTAGACCGGGGGGAGACCCAGTACTTC. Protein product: CASSVDRGETQYF.